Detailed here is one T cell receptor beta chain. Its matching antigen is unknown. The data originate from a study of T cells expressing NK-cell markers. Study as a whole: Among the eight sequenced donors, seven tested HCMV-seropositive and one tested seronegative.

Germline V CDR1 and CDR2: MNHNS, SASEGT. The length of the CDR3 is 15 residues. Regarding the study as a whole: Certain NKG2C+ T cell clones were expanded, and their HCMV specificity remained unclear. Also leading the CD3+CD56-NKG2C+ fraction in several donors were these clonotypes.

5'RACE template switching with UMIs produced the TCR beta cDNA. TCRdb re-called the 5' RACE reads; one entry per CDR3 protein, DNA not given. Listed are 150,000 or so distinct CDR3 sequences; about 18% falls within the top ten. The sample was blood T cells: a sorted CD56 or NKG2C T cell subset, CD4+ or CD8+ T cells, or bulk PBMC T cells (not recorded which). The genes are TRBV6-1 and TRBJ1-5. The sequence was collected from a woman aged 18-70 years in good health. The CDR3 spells CASRLSRGTGQPQHF.